The T cell receptor beta chain described here comes from a study of CD8 T cell repertoires and HIV-1 epitope variants. Produced via immunoSEQ multiplex PCR; TCRdb's table is partial and in-frame only. This sample has 5,000 to 6,500 clones; 65% to 80% occur once, and the top ten carry less than 45%. Per the germline V gene, CDR1 is LGHNA and CDR2 is YSLEER. The V end lost 0 bases, the J end lost 4 bases, and 15 bases lay between the germline ends. The CDR3 is 16 residues long. This clone has a single count. Its antigen is not known. Study outcomes and limitations: Roughly nine antigen-specific TCR beta clonotypes were found; 5 to 7 seemed cross-reactive to variants.

The rearrangement joins TRBV4-3 to TRBJ2-5; no reliable D call. What was sequenced was cultured CD8+ T cells derived from PBMCs. The TCR originated in a male donor with HIV. CDR3 sequence (DNA): TGCGCCAGCAGCCAAGAAGTCCCCGGCCACCGAGAGACCCAGTACTTC. Protein: CASSQEVPGHRETQYF.